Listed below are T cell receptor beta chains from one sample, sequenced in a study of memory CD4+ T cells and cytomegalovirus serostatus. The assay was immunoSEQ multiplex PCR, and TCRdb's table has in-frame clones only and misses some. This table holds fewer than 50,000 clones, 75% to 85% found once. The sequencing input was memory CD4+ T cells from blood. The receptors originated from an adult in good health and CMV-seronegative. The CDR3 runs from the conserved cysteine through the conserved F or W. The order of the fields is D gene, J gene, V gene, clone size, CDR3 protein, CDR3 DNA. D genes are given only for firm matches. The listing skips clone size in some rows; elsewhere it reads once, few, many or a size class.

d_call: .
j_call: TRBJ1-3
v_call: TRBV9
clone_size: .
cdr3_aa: CASSSDGTLGNTIYF
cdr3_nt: TGTGCCAGCAGCAGTGACGGCACTCTTGGAAACACCATATATTTT

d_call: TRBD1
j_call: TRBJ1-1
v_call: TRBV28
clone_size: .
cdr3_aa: CASGGDRGPVNTEAFF
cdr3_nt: TGTGCCAGCGGGGGTGACAGGGGGCCTGTGAACACTGAAGCTTTCTTT

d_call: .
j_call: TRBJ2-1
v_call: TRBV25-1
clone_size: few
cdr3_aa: CASSDDRVLVSEQFF
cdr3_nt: TGTGCCAGCAGTGATGATAGGGTCCTAGTGAGTGAGCAGTTCTTC

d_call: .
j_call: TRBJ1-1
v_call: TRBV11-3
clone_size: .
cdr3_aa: CASSLGGRDGHTEAFF
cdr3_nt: TGTGCCAGCAGCCTAGGTGGTCGCGACGGCCACACTGAAGCTTTCTTT

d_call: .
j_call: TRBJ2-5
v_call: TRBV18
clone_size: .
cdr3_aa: CASSPTQGQETQYF
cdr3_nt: TGTGCCAGCTCACCGACACAGGGCCAAGAGACCCAGTACTTC

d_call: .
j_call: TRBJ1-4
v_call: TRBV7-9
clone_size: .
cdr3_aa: CASSSKPGGSNEKLFF
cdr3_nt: TGTGCCAGCAGCTCCAAACCGGGAGGCTCAAATGAAAAACTGTTTTTT

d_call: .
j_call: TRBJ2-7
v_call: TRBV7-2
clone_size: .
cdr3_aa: CASSIRRGHYEQYF
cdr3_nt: TGTGCCAGCAGCATAAGGAGGGGGCATTACGAGCAGTACTTC

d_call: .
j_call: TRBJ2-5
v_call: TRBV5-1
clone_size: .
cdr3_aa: CASSSGPPQETQYF
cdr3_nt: TGCGCCAGCAGCTCGGGGCCACCACAAGAGACCCAGTACTTC

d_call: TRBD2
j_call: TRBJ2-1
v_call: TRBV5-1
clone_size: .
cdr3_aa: CASSSGVAGIYNEQFF
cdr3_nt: TGCGCCAGCAGTTCCGGGGTAGCGGGCATATACAATGAGCAGTTCTTC

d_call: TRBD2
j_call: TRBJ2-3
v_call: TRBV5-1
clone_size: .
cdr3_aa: CASSLEGLAGTDTQYF
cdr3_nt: TGCGCCAGCAGCTTGGAGGGACTAGCGGGGACAGATACGCAGTATTTT

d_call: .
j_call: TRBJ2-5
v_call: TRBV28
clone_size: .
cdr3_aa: CASSLGGQETQYF
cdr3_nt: TGTGCCAGCAGCCTCGGGGGCCAAGAGACCCAGTACTTC

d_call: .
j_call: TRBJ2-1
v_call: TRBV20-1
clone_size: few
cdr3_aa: CSAETYREQFF
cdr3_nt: TGCAGTGCTGAGACTTACAGGGAGCAGTTCTTC

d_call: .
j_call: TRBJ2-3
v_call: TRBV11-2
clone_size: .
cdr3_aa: CASSGVVADTQYF
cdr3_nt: TGTGCCAGCAGCGGAGTTGTCGCAGATACGCAGTATTTT

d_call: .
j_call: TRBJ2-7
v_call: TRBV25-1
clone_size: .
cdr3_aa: CASSDRRLVFGGACEQYF
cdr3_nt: TGTGCCAGCAGTGACCGAAGACTAGTTTTCGGTGGGGCGTGCGAGCAGTACTTC

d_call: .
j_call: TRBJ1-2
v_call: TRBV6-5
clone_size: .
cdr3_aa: CASSYEVDNPDGYTF
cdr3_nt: TGTGCCAGCAGTTATGAAGTGGACAACCCTGATGGCTACACCTTC

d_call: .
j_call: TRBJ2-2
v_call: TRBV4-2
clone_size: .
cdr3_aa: CASSLMSGPGELFF
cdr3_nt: TGTGCCAGCAGCTTAATGTCGGGGCCCGGGGAGCTGTTTTTT

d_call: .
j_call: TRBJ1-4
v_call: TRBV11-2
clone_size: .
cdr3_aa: CASSPVLTLGEKLFF
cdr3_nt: TGTGCCAGCAGCCCAGTACTCACACTAGGGGAAAAACTGTTTTTT

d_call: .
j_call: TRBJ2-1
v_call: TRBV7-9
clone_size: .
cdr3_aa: CASSSHAGGYNEQFF
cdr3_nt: TGTGCCAGCAGCTCGCATGCAGGGGGGTACAATGAGCAGTTCTTC

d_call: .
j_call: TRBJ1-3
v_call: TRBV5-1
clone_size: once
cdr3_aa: CASSPDGQNSGNTIYF
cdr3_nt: TGCGCCAGCAGCCCCGACGGGCAGAACTCTGGAAACACCATATATTTT

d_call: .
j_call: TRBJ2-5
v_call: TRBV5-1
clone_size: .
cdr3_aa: CASCPGSQETQYF
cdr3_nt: TGCGCCAGCTGCCCCGGCAGCCAAGAGACCCAGTACTTC

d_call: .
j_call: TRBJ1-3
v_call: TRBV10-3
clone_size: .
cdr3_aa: CAISGGREGNTIYF
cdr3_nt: TGTGCCATCAGTGGAGGCAGGGAGGGAAACACCATATATTTT

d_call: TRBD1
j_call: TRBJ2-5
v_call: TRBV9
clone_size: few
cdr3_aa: CASSEGAAALGQETQYF
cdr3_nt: TGTGCCAGCAGCGAGGGGGCCGCAGCTTTGGGGCAAGAGACCCAGTACTTC

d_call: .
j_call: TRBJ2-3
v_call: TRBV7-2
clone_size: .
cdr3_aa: CASSLLGGPSTDTQYF
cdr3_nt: TGTGCCAGCAGCTTACTGGGGGGACCTAGCACAGATACGCAGTATTTT

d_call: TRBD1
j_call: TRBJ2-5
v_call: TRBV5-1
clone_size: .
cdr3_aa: CASSSLGTGGETQYF
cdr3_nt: TGCGCCAGCAGCTCCCTCGGGACAGGGGGCGAGACCCAGTACTTC

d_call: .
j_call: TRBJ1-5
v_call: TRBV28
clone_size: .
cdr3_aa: CASSLWGYRGNQPQHF
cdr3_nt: TGTGCCAGCAGTTTATGGGGTTATCGTGGCAATCAGCCCCAGCATTTT

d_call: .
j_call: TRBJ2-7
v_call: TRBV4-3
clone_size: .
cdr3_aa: CASSLTGAGVNEQYF
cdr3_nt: TGCGCCAGCAGCCTGACAGGGGCGGGAGTGAACGAGCAGTACTTC

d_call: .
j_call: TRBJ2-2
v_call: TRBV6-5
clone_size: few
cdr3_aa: CASSYFGANTGELFF
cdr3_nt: TGTGCCAGCAGTTACTTCGGGGCGAACACCGGGGAGCTGTTTTTT

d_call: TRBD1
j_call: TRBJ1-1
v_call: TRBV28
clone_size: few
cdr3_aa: CASRRTGGLVNTEAFF
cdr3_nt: TGTGCCAGCAGACGGACAGGGGGTCTTGTGAACACTGAAGCTTTCTTT

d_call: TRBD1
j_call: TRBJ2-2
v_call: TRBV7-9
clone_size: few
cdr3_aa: CASSMVTGLTGELFF
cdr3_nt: TGTGCCAGCAGTATGGTGACAGGGCTCACCGGGGAGCTGTTTTTT

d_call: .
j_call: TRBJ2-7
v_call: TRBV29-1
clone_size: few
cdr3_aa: CSVRGGGEQYF
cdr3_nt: TGCAGCGTCAGGGGGGGAGGCGAGCAGTACTTC

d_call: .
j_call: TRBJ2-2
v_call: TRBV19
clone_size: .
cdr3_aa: CASSIWRRNTGELFF
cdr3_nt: TGTGCCAGTAGTATATGGCGGCGGAACACCGGGGAGCTGTTTTTT

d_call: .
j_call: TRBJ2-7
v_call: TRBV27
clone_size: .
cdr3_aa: CASKVFYEQYF
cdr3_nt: TGTGCCAGCAAAGTTTTCTACGAGCAGTACTTC

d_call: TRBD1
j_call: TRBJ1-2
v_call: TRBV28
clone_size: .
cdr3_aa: CASSLGQDGGYTF
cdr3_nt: TGTGCCAGCAGTTTGGGACAGGATGGGGGCTACACCTTC

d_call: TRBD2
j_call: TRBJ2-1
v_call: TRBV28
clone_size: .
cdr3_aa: CATSLADSYNEQFF
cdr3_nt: TGTGCCACCTCCCTAGCGGACTCCTACAATGAGCAGTTCTTC

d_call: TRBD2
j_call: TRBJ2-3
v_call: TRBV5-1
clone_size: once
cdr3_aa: CASSLEGLAGGTDTQYF
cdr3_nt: TGCGCCAGCAGCTTGGAGGGTCTAGCGGGAGGCACAGATACGCAGTATTTT

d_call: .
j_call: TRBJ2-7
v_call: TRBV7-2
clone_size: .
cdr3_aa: CASSLSRVSGAEWYEQYF
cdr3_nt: TGTGCCAGCAGCTTATCCCGGGTTTCGGGAGCTGAATGGTACGAGCAGTACTTC

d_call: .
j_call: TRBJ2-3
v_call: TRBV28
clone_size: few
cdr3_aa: CASSPRRQARTDTQYF
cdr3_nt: TGTGCCAGCAGTCCTAGACGACAGGCACGCACAGATACGCAGTATTTT

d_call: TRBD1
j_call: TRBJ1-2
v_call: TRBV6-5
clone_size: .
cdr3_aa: CASSQRTGLVGYTF
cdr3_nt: TGTGCCAGCAGCCAGAGGACAGGGCTGGTTGGCTACACCTTC

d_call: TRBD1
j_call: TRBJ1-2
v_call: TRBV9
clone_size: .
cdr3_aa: CASSASLPRGDRAVSYTF
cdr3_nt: TGTGCCAGCAGCGCCAGCCTCCCCAGAGGGGACAGGGCGGTAAGCTACACCTTC

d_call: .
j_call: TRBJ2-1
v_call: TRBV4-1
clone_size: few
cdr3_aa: CASSQVTLLRRSSYNEQFF
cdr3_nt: TGCGCCAGCAGCCAAGTTACCCTCCTGCGGCGCAGCTCCTACAATGAGCAGTTCTTC

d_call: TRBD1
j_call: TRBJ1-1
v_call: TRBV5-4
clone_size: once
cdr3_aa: CASSHPDRGAFF
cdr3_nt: TGTGCCAGCAGCCACCCGGACAGGGGAGCTTTCTTT

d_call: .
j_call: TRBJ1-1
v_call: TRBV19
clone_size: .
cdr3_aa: CASSTLNTEAFF
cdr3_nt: TGTGCCAGTAGTACTTTGAACACTGAAGCTTTCTTT

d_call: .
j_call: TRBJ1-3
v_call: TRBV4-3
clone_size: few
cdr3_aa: CASSQEMIRNTIYF
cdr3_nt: TGCGCCAGCAGCCAAGAGATGATCCGAAACACCATATATTTT

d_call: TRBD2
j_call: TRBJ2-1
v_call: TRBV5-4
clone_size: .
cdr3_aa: CASSLPGLALNEQFF
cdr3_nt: TGTGCCAGCAGCTTACCGGGACTAGCGCTGAATGAGCAGTTCTTC

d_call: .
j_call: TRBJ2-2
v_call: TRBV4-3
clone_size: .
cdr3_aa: CASSQDIAGELFF
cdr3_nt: TGCGCCAGCAGCCAAGATATTGCCGGGGAGCTGTTTTTT

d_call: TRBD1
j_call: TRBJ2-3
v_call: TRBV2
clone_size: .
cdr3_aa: CASRARTGSEDTQYF
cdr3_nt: TGTGCCAGCAGAGCCAGGACAGGGAGTGAAGATACGCAGTATTTT

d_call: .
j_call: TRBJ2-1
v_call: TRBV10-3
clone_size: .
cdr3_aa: CAISERGSDNEQFF
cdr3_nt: TGTGCCATCAGTGAGCGGGGTAGTGACAATGAGCAGTTCTTC

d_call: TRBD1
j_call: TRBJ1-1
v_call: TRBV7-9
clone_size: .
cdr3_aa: CASSPGGTEAFF
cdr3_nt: TGTGCCAGCAGCCCAGGGGGAACTGAAGCTTTCTTT

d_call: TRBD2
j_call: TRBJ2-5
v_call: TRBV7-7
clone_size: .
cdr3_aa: CASSPLGLAGGGETQYF
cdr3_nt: TGTGCTAGCAGCCCCCTTGGGCTAGCGGGAGGAGGAGAGACCCAGTACTTC

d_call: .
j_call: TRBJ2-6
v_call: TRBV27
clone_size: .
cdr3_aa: CASTRAGRVSGGANVLTF
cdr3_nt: TGTGCCAGCACCCGTGCTGGCAGGGTATCAGGAGGGGCCAACGTCCTGACTTTC

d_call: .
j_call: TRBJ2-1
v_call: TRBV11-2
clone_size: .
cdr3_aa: CASSGSTYNEQFF
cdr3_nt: TGTGCCAGCAGCGGTTCTACCTACAATGAGCAGTTCTTC

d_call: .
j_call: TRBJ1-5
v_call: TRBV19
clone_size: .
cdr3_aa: CASEKRTVGQPQHF
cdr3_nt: TGTGCCAGTGAAAAAAGGACAGTCGGGCAGCCCCAGCATTTT